These 15 T cell receptor beta chains were all obtained from the same sample, sequenced in a study of T-cell memory formation after mild COVID-19. TCRdb re-analysed the 5' RACE reads in MiXCR, keeping a single row per CDR3 protein. The table has roughly 350,000 distinct CDR3 sequences, 21% seen once. Specimen: PBMCs or a T cell subset sorted from them (not recorded which). The receptors derive from an adult woman who had mild COVID-19 (a few samples of this study predate the infection). Cell type and time point are not known.

This clonotype has just a few counts. This rearrangement joins TRBV18 to TRBJ2-1, with 8 bases fitting TRBD1. The CDR3 is made up of 13 amino acids. Per germline, CDR1 KGHSH and CDR2 LQKENI. V shed 4 bases, J shed 9 bases, and the junction held 5 bases outside the gene matches. CDR3 protein: CASSQQGAGEQFF. DNA of the CDR3: TGTGCCAGCTCACAGCAGGGGGCAGGTGAGCAGTTCTTC. The complete variable domain, with remaining parts taken from reference TRBV18 and TRBJ2-1, reads NAGVMQNPRHLVRRRGQEARLRCSPMKGHSHVYWYRQLPEEGLKFMVYLQKENIIDESGMPKERFSAEFPKEGPSILRIQQVVRGDSAAYFCASSQQGAGEQFFGPGTRLTVL.

This sequence joins TRBV12-3 or TRBV12-4 and TRBJ2-5, with unresolved D. V dropped 4 bases and J dropped 5 bases, with 17 bases sitting between them. The CDR3 consists of 15 residues. The CDR3 region is CASSYTMTADETQYF. CDR3 DNA: TGTGCCAGCAGTTACACGATGACGGCTGATGAGACCCAGTACTTC.

This chain uses TRBV12-3 or TRBV12-4 with TRBJ2-1, with a weak D call TRBD2 (5 bases). The CDR3 is 12 residues long. Between the trimmed V and J ends, which lost 4 bases and 8 bases, there was a span of 9 bases. This CDR3 reads CASSSGNHEQFF. In nucleotides, the CDR3 is TGTGCCAGCAGTTCGGGGAACCATGAGCAGTTCTTC.

This clonotype came up a few times. The rearrangement uses TRBV5-1 and TRBJ1-1; 8 bases agree with TRBD1. Germline loops: CDR1 SGHRS, CDR2 YFSETQ. The V and J ends lost 2 bases and 6 bases, in that order; junction bases with no gene match: 15. The length of the CDR3 is 17 residues. The CDR3 loop is CASSFSGTGQLLAEAFF. In DNA form, the CDR3 reads TGCGCCAGCAGCTTCTCCGGGACAGGTCAGTTACTGGCTGAAGCTTTCTTT.

The chain is built from TRBV15 and TRBJ2-3; 7 bases are a match to TRBD1. The ends lost 1 base at V and 0 bases at J; junction bases unmatched: 1. Germline V lookup: CDR1 LNHNV, CDR2 YYDKDF (reference sequence). The CDR3 totals 15 residues. The CDR3 nucleotides are TGTGCCACCAGCAGAGGACAGGGCAGCACAGATACGCAGTATTTT. It is translated as CATSRGQGSTDTQYF. The full variable domain, rest sourced from reference TRBV15 and TRBJ2-3, is DAMVIQNPRYQVTQFGKPVTLSCSQTLNHNVMYWYQQKSSQAPKLLFHYYDKDFNNEADTPDNFQSRRPNTSFCFLDIRSPGLGDTAMYLCATSRGQGSTDTQYFGPGTRLTVL.

This clonotype has more than one count but fewer than ten. The chain joins TRBV29-1 to TRBJ2-5; D may be TRBD2 (5 bases). The CDR3 covers 15 residues. With 4 bases removed from V and 5 bases from J, the gap between germline ends came to 20 bases. Germline V lookup: CDR1 SQVTM, CDR2 ANQGSEA. The CDR3 nucleotides are TGCAGCGTTGTAAGTCCGGGATCCCTCCGGGAGACCCAGTACTTC. Translating gives CSVVSPGSLRETQYF.

J is TRBJ2-5 and V is TRBV4-1; D may correspond to TRBD1 or TRBD2 (5 bases each). The CDR3 loop spans 18 amino acids. With 0 bases removed from V and 6 bases from J, the gap between germline ends came to 23 bases. CDR1 is MGHRA and CDR2 is YSYEKL in the germline V gene. This CDR3 is CASSQDPGDGTPRQTQYF. The CDR3 nucleotides are TGCGCCAGCAGCCAAGATCCGGGCGACGGGACCCCAAGGCAGACCCAGTACTTC.

This clonotype was detected only a few times. The CDR3 bases are TGTGCCAGCAGCACTAGCGGGTCCCCATCAGATACGCAGTATTTT. Translated, it gives CASSTSGSPSDTQYF. The rearrangement uses TRBV11-2 and TRBJ2-3; 9 nucleotides match TRBD2. Trimming cost V 5 bases and J 4 bases; bases outside gene matches: 7. The CDR3 extends over 15 amino acids. Germline assignment: CDR1 SGHAT and CDR2 FQNNGV.

The J gene is TRBJ2-1, the V gene TRBV29-1; D possibly matches TRBD1 or TRBD2 (6 bases each). CDR1 and CDR2 (germline): SQVTM, ANQGSEA. The CDR3 extends over 15 amino acids. Trimming cost V 6 bases and J 2 bases, with 17 bases left between them. The DNA of the CDR3 is TGCAGCGTCTCCGAGAGGGGGGACCCCTACAATGAGCAGTTCTTC. This gives the protein CSVSERGDPYNEQFF.

This clonotype turned up a few times. This chain uses TRBV9 with TRBJ2-7, with D maybe TRBD2 (6 bases). CDR1 SGDLS and CDR2 YYNGEE come from the germline V gene. The CDR3 sequence is 15 residues long. V was cut by 4 bases and J by 2 bases, with 16 bases left in between. CDR3 protein: CASSPGAGTPYEQYF. CDR3 coding DNA: TGTGCCAGCAGCCCCGGGGCGGGGACCCCCTACGAGCAGTACTTC.

This clonotype was counted only a few times. J is TRBJ2-7 and V is TRBV4-1; D may be TRBD1 (5 bases). Looked up from germline, CDR1 is MGHRA and CDR2 is YSYEKL. The V gene lost 2 bases and the J gene lost 5 bases, with 16 bases spanning the gap. The CDR3 length is 15 residues. This CDR3 is CASSQRIGLQDEQYF. Here the CDR3 DNA reads TGCGCCAGCAGCCAACGTATAGGATTACAGGACGAGCAGTACTTC.

This clonotype has a count of ten or more. V usage is TRBV2 and J usage is TRBJ2-3; D unresolved. Germline V lookup: CDR1 SNHLY, CDR2 FYNNEI. This CDR3 contains 11 residues. V was trimmed by 7 bases and J by 2 bases, leaving 4 bases between them. CDR3 sequence reads: CASTVTDTQYF. CDR3 sequence (DNA): TGTGCCAGCACCGTCACAGATACGCAGTATTTT. Full variable domain (missing parts from reference TRBV2 and TRBJ2-3): EPEVTQTPSHQVTQMGQEVILRCVPISNHLYFYWYRQILGQKVEFLVSFYNNEISEKSEIFDDQFSVERPDGSNFTLKIRSTKLEDSAMYFCASTVTDTQYFGPGTRLTVL.

At least ten counts were recorded for this clonotype. This rearrangement joins TRBV12-3 or TRBV12-4 to TRBJ1-2; D is unclear. The CDR3 sequence is 12 residues long. Between the trimmed V and J ends, which lost 6 bases and 4 bases, there was a span of 9 bases. The CDR3 spells CASSPASYGYTF. CDR3 nucleotides: TGTGCCAGCAGCCCGGCAAGCTATGGCTACACCTTC.

Only a few counts were recorded for this clonotype. The chain is built from TRBV29-1 and TRBJ2-7; 7 bases align to TRBD1. Unmatched junction bases numbered 6, after V lost 2 bases and J lost 2 bases. This CDR3 is built from 14 residues. The germline V gene encodes CDR1 SQVTM and CDR2 ANQGSEA. The CDR3 DNA reads TGCAGCGTTGAATCCAGGGGACAGCCCTACGAGCAGTACTTC. It yields the protein CSVESRGQPYEQYF.

This clonotype is judged large (0.1 to 1%). The V call is TRBV7-9, the J call TRBJ1-2, with D possibly TRBD1 on 6 matching bases. V was clipped by 5 bases and J by 6 bases, with 16 bases between them. This CDR3 region has 14 residues. Germline lookup yields CDR1 SEHNR and CDR2 FQNEAQ (reference sequence). This CDR3 reads CASSLTGLRDGYTF. CDR3 bases: TGTGCCAGCAGCCTCACAGGGCTAAGGGATGGCTACACCTTC.